This T cell receptor (beta chain) was found in a study of cytomegalovirus exposure and HLA in healthy donors. Broader study findings: Most of the TCR beta V segments (in an earlier analysis) were productive either about 87% or about 30% of the time.

Healthy individuals who donated bone marrow served as the donors. Donors likely had unrecorded immune exposures despite being nominally healthy when sampled. PCR amplification relied on 60 Vbeta primers (plus 13 Jbeta primers). Clones were read by immunoSEQ multiplex PCR, and TCRdb kept only the in-frame ones, dropping some. The repertoire holds around 160,000 clones, with roughly 80% as singletons. A word on this clone: The antigen remains unidentified.

The germline V gene has CDR1 SGDLS and CDR2 YYNGEE. J gave up 3 bases and V 2 bases, and 2 bases lay outside the gene matches. The CDR3 sequence is 15 residues long. The chain uses TRBV9 and TRBJ2-1; 10 bases match TRBD2. The specimen was PBMCs. The sequence came from a man aged 35 to 55 in good health and CMV-seropositive. The CDR3: CASSVTSGVYNEQFF. Here the CDR3 DNA reads TGTGCCAGCAGCGTTACTAGCGGGGTCTACAATGAGCAGTTCTTC.